Below are 23 T cell receptor beta chains sequenced from a single sample in a study of CD8+ T cells in alopecia areata. Following RNA extraction, reverse transcription yielded cDNA that acted as the sequencing template. Sequencing was performed with immunoSEQ multiplex PCR; in TCRdb, only in-frame clones are kept and a portion is missing. The top ten hold around 6% of the sample, which has 65,000 to 90,000 clones, roughly half seen once. Sample: NKG2D-high CD8+ T cells sorted from blood. The receptors come from a human donor with alopecia areata.

This chain connects TRBV20-1 to TRBJ2-5; D is uncertain. The germline V and J ends were trimmed by 1 base and 2 bases, with 2 bases remaining between them. The CDR3 has 11 residues. Germline V CDR1 and CDR2: DFQATT, SNEGSKA (reference sequence). As DNA, the CDR3 is TGCAGTGCTAGAGGGCAAGAGACCCAGTACTTC. It specifies CSARGQETQYF.

As concerns this clone: This sample includes further DNA sequences coding for the same CDR3. The J gene is TRBJ1-1, the V gene TRBV28, with a tentative D call TRBD1 (6 bases). CDR1 MDHEN and CDR2 SYDVKM come from the germline V gene. V dropped 6 bases and J dropped 1 base, with 9 bases sitting between them. The CDR3 has 13 amino acids. CDR3 in amino acids: CASRPTGNTEAFF. CDR3 coding DNA: TGTGCCAGCAGGCCGACAGGGAACACTGAAGCTTTCTTT.

J is TRBJ2-7 and V is TRBV27; tentative D call: TRBD1 (7 bases). V shed 7 bases and J shed 4 bases, with 20 bases lying between them. Germline V gene sequence: CDR1 MNHEY, CDR2 SMNVEV (reference sequence). This CDR3 has 15 residues. The CDR3 nucleotides read TGTGCCAGCACCCCAGGGGGGTCGGTTATTTACGAGCAGTACTTC. The encoded protein is CASTPGGSVIYEQYF.

CDR3 sequence: CASSPLGAGGTMDTQYF. DNA of the CDR3: TGTGCCAGCAGCCCCCTAGGAGCGGGGGGCACAATGGATACGCAGTATTTT. The genes are TRBV7-3 and TRBJ2-3; 9 bases map to TRBD2. V lost 5 bases to trimming and J lost 6 bases; unmatched junction nucleotides: 15. Germline CDR1 and CDR2: SGHTA and FQGTGA. This CDR3 is 17 amino acids long.

This chain links TRBV2 with TRBJ2-3, with no clear D. This CDR3 has 10 residues. V shed 11 bases and J shed 5 bases, with 8 bases lying between them. Germline CDR1 reads SNHLY; CDR2 reads FYNNEI. This chain's CDR3 is CASVGDTQYF. The CDR3 coding sequence is TGTGCCTCGGTGGGAGATACGCAGTATTTT.

This clone was found a few times. J is TRBJ1-1 and V is TRBV29-1, with D possibly matching TRBD1 (6 bases). Germline V lookup: CDR1 SQVTM, CDR2 ANQGSEA. Trimming cost V 7 bases and J 1 base, with 13 bases left between them. The CDR3 is 13 residues long. In DNA, the CDR3 is TGCAGCGACTTCCGGACAGAGAACACTGAAGCTTTCTTT. Amino acids: CSDFRTENTEAFF.

The chain is built from TRBV29-1 and TRBJ2-7; TRBD1 agrees at 9 bases. CDR3 length equals 13 residues. Germline V CDR1 and CDR2: SQVTM, ANQGSEA. The V gene end was trimmed by 7 bases and the J gene end by 4 bases; junction bases not matched to a gene: 8. The CDR3 region is CSATGGEGYEQYF. CDR3 DNA sequence: TGCAGCGCAACAGGGGGCGAGGGGTACGAGCAGTACTTC.

V usage is TRBV4-3 and J usage is TRBJ2-1; a possible D gene is TRBD1 (6 bases). Germline V gene data show CDR1 as LGHNA and CDR2 as YSLEER. The CDR3 is 15 residues long. Trimming pared 0 bases from V and 3 bases from J, leaving 9 bases between. CDR3 nucleotide sequence: TGCGCCAGCAGCCAAGACGGCAGGGGCTACAATGAGCAGTTCTTC. It translates to CASSQDGRGYNEQFF.

The chain uses TRBV27 and TRBJ2-7; D might be TRBD2 (5 bases). CDR1 and CDR2 from the germline V gene are MNHEY and SMNVEV (reference sequence). V was pared by 3 bases and J by 3 bases, with 15 bases between. The CDR3 spans 15 residues. In DNA form, the CDR3 reads TGTGCCAGCAGTTTCCGAGGATCCGGGGACTACGAGCAGTACTTC. Translated, it gives CASSFRGSGDYEQYF.

This clone was observed a handful of times. The CDR3 loop reads CSVLGSGSNTEAFF. The CDR3 nucleotides are TGCAGCGTCCTGGGGTCCGGATCGAACACTGAAGCTTTCTTT. The chain is built from TRBV29-1 and TRBJ1-1; no reliable D call. The CDR3 totals 14 residues. V was cut by 6 bases and J by 1 base, with 15 bases left in between. Per germline, CDR1 SQVTM and CDR2 ANQGSEA.

The V gene is TRBV27, the J gene TRBJ1-1; D is possibly TRBD1 (5 bases). This CDR3 contains 13 residues. CDR1 is MNHEY, CDR2 SMNVEV, per germline (reference sequence). Trimming removed 7 bases from V and 5 bases from J, with 14 bases in between. The CDR3 here is CASNSAGGTEAFF. The CDR3, as DNA: TGTGCCAGCAACTCGGCGGGGGGGACTGAAGCTTTCTTT.

In this sample, this clone turned up once. The chain employs TRBV29-1 and TRBJ2-1; 8 bases are a match to TRBD2. Germline-derived CDR1 and CDR2 are SQVTM and ANQGSEA. CDR3 length equals 14 residues. V lost 2 bases to trimming and J lost 2 bases; unmatched junction nucleotides: 2. CDR3 residues: CSVETGGTYNEQFF. The CDR3 DNA follows: TGCAGCGTTGAAACGGGAGGGACCTACAATGAGCAGTTCTTC.

The rearrangement uses TRBV5-6 and TRBJ2-5; no clear D gene. This CDR3 is 12 amino acids long. Between the trimmed V and J ends, which lost 3 bases and 5 bases, there was a span of 8 bases. CDR1 is SGHDT, CDR2 YYEEEE, per germline. The CDR3 DNA sequence: TGTGCCAGCAGCTCAGCCCTGGAGACCCAGTACTTC. This sequence encodes CASSSALETQYF.

The V gene is TRBV19, the J gene TRBJ2-4; D remains ambiguous. Germline loops: CDR1 LNHDA, CDR2 SQIVND (reference sequence). This CDR3 has 12 amino acids. The V end was cut by 6 bases, the J end by 6 bases, with 9 bases between. CDR3 sequence (DNA): TGTGCCAGTAGCCCTTGGGGAAACATTCAGTACTTC. Its protein is CASSPWGNIQYF. The entire variable domain, with the rest obtained from reference TRBV19 and TRBJ2-4, is as follows: DGGITQSPKYLFRKEGQNVTLSCEQNLNHDAMYWYRQDPGQGLRLIYYSQIVNDFQKGDIAEGYSVSREKKESFPLTVTSAQKNPTAFYLCASSPWGNIQYFGAGTRLSVL.

This clone showed up just a few times. The chain employs TRBV4-1 and TRBJ2-7; 11 bases fit TRBD1. The ends lost 1 base at V and 5 bases at J; junction bases unmatched: 1. Germline CDR1 and CDR2: MGHRA and YSYEKL. There are 14 residues in the CDR3. The CDR3 protein is CASSQGTGGDEQYF. CDR3 nucleotides: TGCGCCAGCAGCCAAGGGACAGGGGGCGACGAGCAGTACTTC.

The chain employs TRBV29-1 and TRBJ2-5; D uncertain. The CDR3 is 17 residues long. Deletions cut 1 base from V and 5 bases from J, with 23 bases between. The germline V gene has CDR1 SQVTM and CDR2 ANQGSEA. CDR3 in DNA: TGCAGCGTTGAAGCCCTTTCCCGGGCTCCACTGGGGGAGACCCAGTACTTC. Its protein product is CSVEALSRAPLGETQYF.

The chain combines TRBV29-1 with TRBJ2-7; D is possibly TRBD2 (5 bases). Trimming cost V 4 bases and J 0 bases, with 13 bases left between them. Germline lookup yields CDR1 SQVTM and CDR2 ANQGSEA. This CDR3 has 14 residues. CDR3 nucleotide sequence: TGCAGCGTTGCCTTGACCAGCGGCTCCTACGAGCAGTACTTC. Protein product: CSVALTSGSYEQYF.

The chain employs TRBV11-2 and TRBJ2-5, with D perhaps matching TRBD1 or TRBD2 (6 bases each). V shed 3 bases and J shed 7 bases, with 12 bases lying between them. This CDR3 has 13 amino acids. Germline V gene lookup returns CDR1 SGHAT and CDR2 FQNNGV. In nucleotides, the CDR3 is TGTGCCAGCAGCTTGGGGGGCGAGGCGACCCAGTACTTC. Translated, it gives CASSLGGEATQYF. Full variable domain (outside the CDR3, taken from reference TRBV11-2 and TRBJ2-5): EAGVAQSPRYKIIEKRQSVAFWCNPISGHATLYWYQQILGQGPKLLIQFQNNGVVDDSQLPKDRFSAERLKGVDSTLKIQPAKLEDSAVYLCASSLGGEATQYFGPGTRLLVL.

This CDR3 reads CASSFTTNYEQYF. Written as DNA, the CDR3 is TGCGCCAGCAGCTTTACCACGAACTACGAGCAGTACTTC. The rearrangement uses TRBV5-1 and TRBJ2-7; no firm D call. Trimming removed 2 bases from V and 3 bases from J, with 9 bases in between. This CDR3 comprises 13 residues. Germline values: CDR1 SGHRS, CDR2 YFSETQ.

The CDR3 protein is CASSLATPHEQYF. In DNA, the CDR3 is TGCGCCAGCTCCTTGGCAACTCCCCACGAGCAGTACTTC. The V gene is TRBV5-1, the J gene TRBJ2-7; D unresolved. The length of the CDR3 is 13 residues. Between the trimmed V and J ends, which lost 7 bases and 5 bases, there was a span of 16 bases. Germline loops: CDR1 SGHRS, CDR2 YFSETQ. The full variable domain, its missing parts supplied by reference TRBV5-1 and TRBJ2-7, is KAGVTQTPRYLIKTRGQQVTLSCSPISGHRSVSWYQQTPGQGLQFLFEYFSETQRNKGNFPGRFSGRQFSNSRSEMNVSTLELGDSALYLCASSLATPHEQYFGPGTRLTVT.

This clone has a handful of counts. The rearrangement uses TRBV10-3 and TRBJ2-1; 11 bases agree with TRBD2. The CDR3 sequence is 16 residues long. Germline V CDR1 and CDR2: ENHRY, SYGVKD. Germline trimming cut 8 bases from V and 7 bases from J; bases unmatched to any gene: 13. CDR3 sequence: CAISLLAGGSGNEQFF. CDR3 nucleotide sequence: TGTGCCATCTCGCTTCTAGCGGGGGGATCGGGGAATGAGCAGTTCTTC.

The gene calls are TRBV2 and TRBJ2-1; D may be TRBD2 (5 bases). V gave up 5 bases and J gave up 8 bases, with 13 bases separating them. The CDR3 runs 13 residues. Germline assignment: CDR1 SNHLY and CDR2 FYNNEI. CDR3 bases: TGTGCCAGCAGTCCCCTAATCGGGGATGAGCAGTTCTTC. Translating it yields CASSPLIGDEQFF.

CDR3 protein: CASSLKGMWDTEAFF. CDR3 DNA: TGCGCCAGCAGCTTAAAGGGAATGTGGGACACTGAAGCTTTCTTT. The rearrangement joins TRBV5-1 to TRBJ1-1; D is unclear. Germline lookup yields CDR1 SGHRS and CDR2 YFSETQ. The CDR3 runs 15 residues. V was clipped by 2 bases and J by 3 bases, with 14 bases between them.